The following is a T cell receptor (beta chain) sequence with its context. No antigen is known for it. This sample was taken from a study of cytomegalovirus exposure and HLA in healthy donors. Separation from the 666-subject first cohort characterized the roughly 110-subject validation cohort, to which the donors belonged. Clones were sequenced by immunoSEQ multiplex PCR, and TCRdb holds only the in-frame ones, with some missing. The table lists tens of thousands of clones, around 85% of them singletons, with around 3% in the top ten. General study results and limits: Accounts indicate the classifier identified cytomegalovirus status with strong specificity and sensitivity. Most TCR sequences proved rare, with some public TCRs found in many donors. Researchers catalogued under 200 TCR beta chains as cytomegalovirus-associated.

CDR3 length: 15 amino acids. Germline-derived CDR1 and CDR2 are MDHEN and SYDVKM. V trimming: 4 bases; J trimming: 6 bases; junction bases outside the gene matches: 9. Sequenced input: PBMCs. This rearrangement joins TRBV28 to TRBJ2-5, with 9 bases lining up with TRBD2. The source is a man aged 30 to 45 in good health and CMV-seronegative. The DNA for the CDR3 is TGTGCCAGCAGTTATGGCGGGGGGGCCGCGAAGACCCAGTACTTC. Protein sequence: CASSYGGGAAKTQYF. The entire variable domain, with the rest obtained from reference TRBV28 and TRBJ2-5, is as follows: DVKVTQSSRYLVKRTGEKVFLECVQDMDHENMFWYRQDPGLGLRLIYFSYDVKMKEKGDIPEGYSVSREKKERFSLILESASTNQTSMYLCASSYGGGAAKTQYFGPGTRLLVL.